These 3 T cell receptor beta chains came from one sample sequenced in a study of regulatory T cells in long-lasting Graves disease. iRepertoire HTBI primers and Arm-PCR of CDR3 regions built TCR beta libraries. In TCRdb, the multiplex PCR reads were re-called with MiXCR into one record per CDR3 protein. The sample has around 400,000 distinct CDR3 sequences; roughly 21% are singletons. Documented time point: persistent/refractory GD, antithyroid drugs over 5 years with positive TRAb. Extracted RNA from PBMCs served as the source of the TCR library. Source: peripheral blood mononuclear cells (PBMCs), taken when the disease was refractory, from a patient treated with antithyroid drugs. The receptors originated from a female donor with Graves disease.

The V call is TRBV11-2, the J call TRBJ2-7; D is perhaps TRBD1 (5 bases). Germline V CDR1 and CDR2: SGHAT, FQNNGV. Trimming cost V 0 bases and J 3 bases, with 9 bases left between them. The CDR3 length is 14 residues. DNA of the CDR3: TGTGCCAGCAGCTTAGACAGGGATCTCTACGAGCAGTACTTC. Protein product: CASSLDRDLYEQYF. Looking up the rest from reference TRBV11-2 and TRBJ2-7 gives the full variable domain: EAGVAQSPRYKIIEKRQSVAFWCNPISGHATLYWYQQILGQGPKLLIQFQNNGVVDDSQLPKDRFSAERLKGVDSTLKIQPAKLEDSAVYLCASSLDRDLYEQYFGPGTRLTVT.

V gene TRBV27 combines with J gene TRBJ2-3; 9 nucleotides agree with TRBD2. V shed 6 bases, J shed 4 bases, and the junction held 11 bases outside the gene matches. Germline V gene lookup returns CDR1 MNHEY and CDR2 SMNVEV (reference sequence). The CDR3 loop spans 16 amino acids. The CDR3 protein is CASSPRASGTSDTQYF. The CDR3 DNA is TGTGCCAGCAGCCCAAGGGCTAGCGGGACCTCAGATACGCAGTATTTT.

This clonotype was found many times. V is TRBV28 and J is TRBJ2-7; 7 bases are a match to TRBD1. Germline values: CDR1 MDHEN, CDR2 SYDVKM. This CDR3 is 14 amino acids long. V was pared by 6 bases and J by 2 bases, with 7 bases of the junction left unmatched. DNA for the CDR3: TGTGCCAGCAGATCCTCCGGGACAGCCTACGAGCAGTACTTC. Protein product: CASRSSGTAYEQYF. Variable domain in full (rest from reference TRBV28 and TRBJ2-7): DVKVTQSSRYLVKRTGEKVFLECVQDMDHENMFWYRQDPGLGLRLIYFSYDVKMKEKGDIPEGYSVSREKKERFSLILESASTNQTSMYLCASRSSGTAYEQYFGPGTRLTVT.